This T cell receptor beta chain was observed in a study of CXCR3-negative and CXCR3-positive naive CD8 T cells. This CDR3 has 15 amino acids. The germline gives CDR1 SEHNR, CDR2 FQNEAQ (reference sequence). As for this clonotype: The antigen is undetermined.

Notes on the study in general: Whereas both naive subsets had comparably high diversity, memory CD8+ cells had much lower diversity.

The authors made the TRB cDNA libraries by 5' RACE using UMI labels. TCRdb re-called the 5' RACE reads; one entry per CDR3 protein, DNA not given. The sample's table shows roughly 41,000 distinct CDR3 sequences. The sequence was obtained from a human donor in good health. Some clones in this sample may be carry-over from other donors' samples. The chain uses TRBV7-9 and TRBJ2-7; with no DNA, the TCRdb D assignment of TRBD1 cannot be verified. The material sequenced was memory CD8+ T cells from blood. This CDR3 is CASSMTGTSSYEQYF.